These T cell receptor beta chains were read from a single sample in a study of shared clonotypes between healthy human individuals. Method: immunoSEQ multiplex PCR; TCRdb's copy keeps in-frame clones and lacks some. The table includes some 2,100,000 clones, 93% detected once. Sequences were obtained from naive CD8+ T cells from PBMCs. The receptors derive from a man in his late teens or twenties in good health. Some clones in this sample may be carry-over from other donors' samples. CDR3s include the opening cysteine and the closing phenylalanine or tryptophan. The D gene is left open where the match is weak. Not all rows give a size; the values are once, few, many and, for expanded clones, a class.

D	V	J	size	CDR3	DNA
.	TRBV10-2	TRBJ2-7	.	CASMERVGGYEQYF	TGCGCCAGCATGGAGAGGGTTGGGGGATACGAGCAGTACTTC
.	TRBV9	TRBJ1-1	.	CASSPTRGNTEAFF	TGTGCCAGCAGCCCCACCAGGGGGAACACTGAAGCTTTCTTT
TRBD2	TRBV7-6	TRBJ2-7	.	CASSLASSGGYEQYF	TGTGCCAGCAGCTTAGCGTCAAGCGGGGGCTACGAGCAGTACTTC
TRBD1	TRBV29-1	TRBJ2-7	.	CSVGLPGQGDEQYF	TGCAGCGTTGGACTCCCGGGACAGGGAGACGAGCAGTACTTC
TRBD2	TRBV4-3	TRBJ2-2	.	CASSQVLAGGPGGELFF	TGCGCCAGCAGCCAAGTACTAGCGGGAGGGCCTGGCGGGGAGCTGTTTTTT
TRBD1	TRBV29-1	TRBJ2-7	.	CSVWPGQVPYEQYF	TGCAGCGTTTGGCCGGGACAGGTTCCCTACGAGCAGTACTTC
TRBD1	TRBV7-9	TRBJ1-5	.	CASSFDRDGPPQHF	TGTGCCAGCAGCTTCGACAGGGATGGTCCGCCCCAGCATTTT
TRBD1	TRBV7-9	TRBJ2-1	.	CASSPRTGETYNEQFF	TGTGCCAGCAGCCCTCGGACAGGGGAAACCTACAATGAGCAGTTCTTC
TRBD1	TRBV27	TRBJ1-2	once	CASSFLGGTGGASNGYTF	TGTGCCAGCAGTTTTTTAGGTGGGACAGGGGGCGCGTCGAATGGCTACACCTTC
.	TRBV29-1	TRBJ2-7	.	CSVWSREQYEQYF	TGCAGCGTTTGGTCCAGGGAGCAATACGAGCAGTACTTC
.	TRBV4-2	TRBJ2-2	.	CASSQEGGDGDTGELFF	TGTGCCAGCAGCCAAGAAGGGGGGGACGGGGACACCGGGGAGCTGTTTTTT
.	TRBV6-5	TRBJ1-5	.	CASSADRDQPQHF	TGTGCCAGCAGTGCCGACAGAGATCAGCCCCAGCATTTT
.	TRBV5-5	TRBJ2-2	.	CASSSSGGGTLTDGELFF	TGTGCCAGCAGCTCTTCGGGTGGAGGGACACTAACTGACGGGGAGCTGTTTTTT
.	TRBV7-9	TRBJ1-5	few	CASSRTGQGRQPQHF	TGTGCCAGCAGCCGAACAGGGCAAGGGCGTCAGCCCCAGCATTTT
.	TRBV9	TRBJ1-1	few	CASEGQNTEAFF	TGTGCCAGCGAGGGTCAAAACACTGAAGCTTTCTTT
.	TRBV15	TRBJ1-1	.	CATSRANINQAFF	TGTGCCACCAGCAGAGCTAATATAAACCAAGCTTTCTTT
.	TRBV19	TRBJ2-3	.	CASSILDLATDTQYF	TGTGCCAGTAGTATACTTGATCTTGCCACAGATACGCAGTATTTT
.	TRBV2	TRBJ1-1	.	CAKREGEAFF	TGTGCCAAGAGGGAGGGTGAAGCTTTCTTT
.	TRBV7-9	TRBJ1-4	.	CASSLGPIAKGEKLFF	TGTGCCAGCAGCTTAGGCCCTATAGCAAAAGGGGAAAAACTGTTTTTT
.	TRBV4-3	TRBJ2-2	.	CASSRLTGEITGELFF	TGCGCCAGCAGCCGCCTTACAGGTGAAATCACCGGGGAGCTGTTTTTT
.	TRBV15	TRBJ2-1	.	CATSRAEGVPNEQFF	TGTGCCACCAGCAGAGCAGAAGGGGTGCCTAATGAGCAGTTCTTC
TRBD2	TRBV27	TRBJ2-6	.	CASSLRGVTSGANVLTF	TGTGCCAGCAGTTTACGGGGGGTGACCTCTGGGGCCAACGTCCTGACTTTC
TRBD1	TRBV11-2	TRBJ2-2	.	CASPTRTGGPGELFF	TGTGCCAGCCCTACCAGGACAGGGGGACCCGGGGAGCTGTTTTTT
.	TRBV10-3	TRBJ1-1	few	CAISDRATEAFF	TGTGCCATCAGTGACAGGGCCACTGAAGCTTTCTTT
.	TRBV27	TRBJ2-7	.	CASSIPLGEQYF	TGTGCCAGCAGCATCCCCTTGGGCGAGCAGTACTTC
.	TRBV27	TRBJ2-1	.	CASSFGQRSYNEQFF	TGTGCCAGCAGTTTCGGCCAGAGAAGCTACAATGAGCAGTTCTTC
.	TRBV27	TRBJ2-7	once	CASSLGTNYEQYF	TGTGCCAGCAGTTTGGGAACCAACTACGAGCAGTACTTC
.	TRBV12-5	TRBJ1-1	.	CASGLGTGTTEAFF	TGTGCTAGTGGTTTGGGAACAGGGACCACTGAAGCTTTCTTT
TRBD2	TRBV11-2	TRBJ2-1	.	CASSPYILIGTSGRDEQFF	TGTGCCAGCAGCCCATATATTTTAATTGGGACTAGCGGGAGAGATGAGCAGTTCTTC
.	TRBV4-1	TRBJ1-1	.	CASSPTWGPRTEAFF	TGCGCCAGCAGCCCAACCTGGGGACCGAGGACTGAAGCTTTCTTT
.	TRBV5-6	TRBJ1-2	.	CASTEGGLGYTF	TGTGCCAGCACCGAAGGTGGCTTGGGCTACACCTTC
TRBD1	TRBV9	TRBJ2-5	once	CASSVGERGQSETQYF	TGTGCCAGCAGCGTAGGGGAGAGGGGGCAGTCGGAGACCCAGTACTTC
.	TRBV6-6	TRBJ2-2	.	CASSYVTGGAGELFF	TGTGCCAGCAGTTACGTAACAGGGGGGGCCGGGGAGCTGTTTTTT
.	TRBV28	TRBJ1-2	.	CASSLVPAGGYTF	TGTGCCAGCAGTTTAGTTCCGGCGGGTGGCTACACCTTC
.	TRBV10-1	TRBJ1-3	.	CASSDYGNTIYF	TGCGCCAGCAGTGATTACGGAAACACCATATATTTT
TRBD2	TRBV27	TRBJ2-1	.	CASSPTWTSVYNEQFF	TGTGCCAGCAGCCCTACCTGGACTAGCGTCTACAATGAGCAGTTCTTC
TRBD1	TRBV9	TRBJ2-1	.	CASSASSGQAAGQFF	TGTGCCAGCAGCGCCTCTTCCGGACAGGCCGCGGGGCAGTTCTTC
.	TRBV30	TRBJ1-1	.	CAWSDPTERAEAFF	TGTGCCTGGAGCGACCCCACCGAGCGGGCAGAAGCTTTCTTT
.	TRBV5-1	TRBJ2-1	.	CASSLGSGQTYNEQFF	TGCGCCAGCAGCTTGGGGTCAGGTCAAACCTACAATGAGCAGTTCTTC
.	TRBV25-1	TRBJ2-3	.	CASSGGPSTDTQYF	TGTGCCAGCAGTGGGGGCCCCAGCACAGATACGCAGTATTTT
TRBD1	TRBV11-2	TRBJ2-5	.	CASSQAAHRGLETQYF	TGTGCCAGCAGCCAAGCCGCCCACAGGGGTCTAGAGACCCAGTACTTC
.	TRBV29-1	TRBJ2-1	few	CSVEERSYNEQFF	TGCAGCGTTGAGGAGAGATCCTACAATGAGCAGTTCTTC
.	TRBV7-9	TRBJ2-7	.	CAVDSGPYEQYF	TGTGCCGTAGACTCAGGTCCCTACGAGCAGTACTTC
TRBD1	TRBV5-1	TRBJ1-1	.	CASSWDRENTEAFF	TGCGCCAGCAGCTGGGACAGGGAGAACACTGAAGCTTTCTTT
TRBD2	TRBV28	TRBJ2-4	.	CASSTWTSGMGEAKNIQYF	TGTGCCAGCAGTACCTGGACTAGCGGGATGGGGGAGGCCAAAAACATTCAGTACTTC
.	TRBV14	TRBJ2-1	.	CASSQDRGPQFF	TGTGCCAGCAGCCAAGATAGAGGACCACAGTTCTTC
.	TRBV5-1	TRBJ2-2	.	CASSSAESTGELFF	TGCGCCAGCAGCTCGGCAGAGTCCACCGGGGAGCTGTTTTTT
TRBD1	TRBV9	TRBJ2-3	.	CASSVLDRGRGDTQYF	TGTGCCAGCAGCGTACTCGACAGGGGGCGCGGAGATACGCAGTATTTT
.	TRBV6-1	TRBJ2-7	.	CASSPYRDAYEQYF	TGTGCCAGCAGCCCATACAGGGATGCCTACGAGCAGTACTTC
TRBD1	TRBV27	TRBJ1-2	.	CASSPQGRAPFYGYTF	TGTGCCAGCAGTCCACAGGGGAGGGCCCCATTCTATGGCTACACCTTC
.	TRBV7-9	TRBJ2-1	.	CASSAPLGHRPSYNEQFF	TGTGCCAGCAGCGCACCGCTGGGGCATAGGCCCTCCTACAATGAGCAGTTCTTC
.	TRBV10-1	TRBJ2-3	.	CASSAGTQNTDTQYF	TGCGCCAGCAGTGCCGGGACACAAAACACAGATACGCAGTATTTT
TRBD1	TRBV14	TRBJ1-2	.	CASSPLGTGAYGYTF	TGTGCCAGCAGCCCCTTGGGGACAGGGGCTTATGGCTACACCTTC
.	TRBV19	TRBJ1-2	.	CASSIVGYDGYTF	TGTGCCAGTAGTATAGTAGGGTACGATGGCTACACCTTC
TRBD2	TRBV13	TRBJ2-5	.	CASRLVAGGGETQYF	TGTGCCAGCAGATTAGTAGCGGGAGGAGGAGAGACCCAGTACTTC
.	TRBV6-1	TRBJ1-1	.	CASRATVLGTEAFF	TGTGCCAGCAGGGCGACAGTCTTAGGCACTGAAGCTTTCTTT